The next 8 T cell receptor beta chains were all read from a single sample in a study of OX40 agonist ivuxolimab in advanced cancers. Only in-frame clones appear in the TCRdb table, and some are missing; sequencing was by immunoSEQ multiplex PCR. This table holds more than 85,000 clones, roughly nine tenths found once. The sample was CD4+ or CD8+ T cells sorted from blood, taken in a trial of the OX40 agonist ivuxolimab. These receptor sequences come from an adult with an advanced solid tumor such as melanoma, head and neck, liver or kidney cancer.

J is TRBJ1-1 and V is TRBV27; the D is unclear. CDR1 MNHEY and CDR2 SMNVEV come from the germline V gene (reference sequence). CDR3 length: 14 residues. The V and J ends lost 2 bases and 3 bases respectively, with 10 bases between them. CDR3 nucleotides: TGTGCCAGCAGTTTAGCACGCAGTTACACTGAAGCTTTCTTT. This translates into CASSLARSYTEAFF.

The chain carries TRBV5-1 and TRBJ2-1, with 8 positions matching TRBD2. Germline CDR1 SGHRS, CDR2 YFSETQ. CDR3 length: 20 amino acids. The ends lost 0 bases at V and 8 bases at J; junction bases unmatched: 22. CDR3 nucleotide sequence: TGCGCCAGCAGCTTGGATGTCGATCCGGGTCGACGAGCGGGAGTAGATGAGCAGTTCTTC. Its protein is CASSLDVDPGRRAGVDEQFF.

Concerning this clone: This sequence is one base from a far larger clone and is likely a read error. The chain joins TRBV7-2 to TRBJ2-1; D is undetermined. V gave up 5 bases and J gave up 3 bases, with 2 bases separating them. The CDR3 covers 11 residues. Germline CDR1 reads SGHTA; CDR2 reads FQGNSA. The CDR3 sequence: CASSDYNEQFF. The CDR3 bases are TGTGCCAGCAGCGACTACAATGAGCAGTTCTTC.

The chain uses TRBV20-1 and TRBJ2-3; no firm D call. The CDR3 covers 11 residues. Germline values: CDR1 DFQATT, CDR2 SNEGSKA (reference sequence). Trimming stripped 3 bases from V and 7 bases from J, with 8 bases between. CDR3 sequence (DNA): TGCAGTGCTAGTGCCGGATATACGCAGTATTTT. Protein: CSASAGYTQYF.

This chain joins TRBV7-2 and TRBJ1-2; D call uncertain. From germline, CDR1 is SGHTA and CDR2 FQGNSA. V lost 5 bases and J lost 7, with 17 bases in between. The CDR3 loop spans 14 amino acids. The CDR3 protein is CASSPRGLVSGYTF. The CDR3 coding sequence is TGTGCCAGCAGCCCAAGAGGGCTAGTTTCTGGCTACACCTTC.

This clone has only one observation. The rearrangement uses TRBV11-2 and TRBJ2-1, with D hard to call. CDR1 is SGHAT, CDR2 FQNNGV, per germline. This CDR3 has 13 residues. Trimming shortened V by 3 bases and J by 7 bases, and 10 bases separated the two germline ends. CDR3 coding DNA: TGTGCCAGCAGCTTCAGAACTGGGAATGAGCAGTTCTTC. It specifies CASSFRTGNEQFF.

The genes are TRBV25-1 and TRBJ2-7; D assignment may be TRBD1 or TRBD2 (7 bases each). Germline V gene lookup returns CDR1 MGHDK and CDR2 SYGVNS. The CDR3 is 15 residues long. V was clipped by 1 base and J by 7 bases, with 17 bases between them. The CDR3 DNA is TGTGCCAGCAGTGAATCCTCGGTCAGGGGGGGGGAGCAGTACTTC. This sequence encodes CASSESSVRGGEQYF.

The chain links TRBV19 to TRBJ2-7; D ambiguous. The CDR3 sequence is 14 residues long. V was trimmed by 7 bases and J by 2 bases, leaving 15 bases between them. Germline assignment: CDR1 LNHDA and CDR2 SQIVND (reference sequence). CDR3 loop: CASTPAGFPYEQYF. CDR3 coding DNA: TGTGCCAGTACCCCTGCAGGATTCCCCTACGAGCAGTACTTC. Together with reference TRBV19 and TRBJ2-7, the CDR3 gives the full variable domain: DGGITQSPKYLFRKEGQNVTLSCEQNLNHDAMYWYRQDPGQGLRLIYYSQIVNDFQKGDIAEGYSVSREKKESFPLTVTSAQKNPTAFYLCASTPAGFPYEQYFGPGTRLTVT.